This T cell receptor beta chain was profiled in a study of blood T cells in healthy people across ages. Study findings and constraints: A conclusive naive versus antigen-experienced comparison was prevented by the unsorted PBMCs.

Worth noting for this clonotype: No antigen is known for it.

PCR was performed a second time for about 7 to 12 cycles using a sample-barcoded 5' primer and a J-beta primer mix. One entry per CDR3 protein, called by TCRdb with MiXCR from the 5' RACE reads. Here the sample spans hundreds of thousands of distinct CDR3 sequences, more than 20% being singletons. A minimum of 6 million PBMCs was isolated per sample. V lost 0 bases and J 5 bases, leaving 2 bases between the germline ends. Germline V CDR1 and CDR2: LNHNV, YYDKDF (reference sequence). The length of the CDR3 is 12 residues. These same data were also listed under a study on T cells of mothers and their children.

The chain links TRBV15 to TRBJ2-4; no firm D call. Sequencing was performed on blood. The clonotype originates from a boy aged 5 to 17 in good health. In DNA, the CDR3 is TGTGCCACCAGCAGAGATCAAAACATTCAGTACTTC. This codes for CATSRDQNIQYF.